Below are 32 T cell receptor beta chains sequenced from a single sample in a study of cytomegalovirus exposure and HLA in healthy donors. The PCR made use of 60 Vbeta and 13 Jbeta primers. This table comes from immunoSEQ multiplex PCR, and its TCRdb copy is limited to in-frame clones, with some not included. The table includes 120,000 to 150,000 clones, almost 80% detected once. The sequenced sample consisted of PBMCs. These TCRs come from a man aged 18 to 35 in good health and CMV-seronegative.

V gene TRBV10-3 combines with J gene TRBJ1-1, with a weak D call TRBD1 (6 bases). The CDR3 consists of 13 residues. V gave up 6 bases and J gave up 4 bases, with 12 bases separating them. Germline lookup yields CDR1 ENHRY and CDR2 SYGVKD. The CDR3 reads CAIREQGGTEAFF. In DNA form, the CDR3 reads TGTGCCATCAGGGAACAGGGTGGCACTGAAGCTTTCTTT.

This chain links TRBV7-8 with TRBJ1-1; 9 bases are shared with TRBD1. CDR1 SGHVS and CDR2 FQNEAQ come from the germline V gene. The length of the CDR3 is 16 residues. Unmatched junction bases numbered 11, after V lost 5 bases and J lost 4 bases. The CDR3 here is CASSPAWGQGTTEAFF. CDR3 sequence (DNA): TGTGCCAGCAGCCCGGCCTGGGGACAGGGCACCACTGAAGCTTTCTTT.

This clone showed up just once. The V gene is TRBV19, the J gene TRBJ1-1; TRBD1 might be the D (6 bases). The germline V gene has CDR1 LNHDA and CDR2 SQIVND (reference sequence). Trimming removed 3 bases at V and 0 bases at J, with 8 bases between. The CDR3 is 14 amino acids. CDR3: CASSMGGLNTEAFF. The CDR3 nucleotides read TGTGCCAGTAGTATGGGGGGGCTGAACACTGAAGCTTTCTTT.

The chain recombines TRBV18 with TRBJ1-5; D perhaps matches TRBD1 (6 bases). CDR1 KGHSH and CDR2 LQKENI come from the germline V gene. CDR3 length equals 16 residues. The V and J ends lost 1 base and 5 bases respectively, with 15 bases between them. The CDR3 loop reads CASSPRQGQGHQPQHF. The CDR3 region has the DNA TGTGCCAGCTCACCACGGCAGGGGCAGGGGCATCAGCCCCAGCATTTT. Using reference TRBV18 and TRBJ1-5 for the parts outside the CDR3, the full variable domain is NAGVMQNPRHLVRRRGQEARLRCSPMKGHSHVYWYRQLPEEGLKFMVYLQKENIIDESGMPKERFSAEFPKEGPSILRIQQVVRGDSAAYFCASSPRQGQGHQPQHFGDGTRLSIL.

This clone showed up just a few times. V gene TRBV27 combines with J gene TRBJ1-5, with 8 bases fitting TRBD1. Trimming cost V 5 bases and J 6 bases; bases outside gene matches: 6. This CDR3 has 14 residues. Germline lookup yields CDR1 MNHEY and CDR2 SMNVEV (reference sequence). This CDR3 is CASSPDRGRQPQHF. DNA for the CDR3: TGTGCCAGCAGTCCAGACAGGGGCCGTCAGCCCCAGCATTTT.

This rearrangement joins TRBV19 to TRBJ1-3; 7 positions agree with TRBD1. Germline CDR1 and CDR2: LNHDA and SQIVND (reference sequence). CDR3 length: 14 amino acids. V shed 6 bases and J 4 bases; nucleotides not matched to a gene: 6. CDR3 region: CASRERDRGNTIYF. CDR3 DNA sequence: TGTGCCAGTAGGGAGAGGGACAGAGGAAACACCATATATTTT. The full variable domain, in which reference TRBV19 and TRBJ1-3 provide the parts outside the CDR3, is DGGITQSPKYLFRKEGQNVTLSCEQNLNHDAMYWYRQDPGQGLRLIYYSQIVNDFQKGDIAEGYSVSREKKESFPLTVTSAQKNPTAFYLCASRERDRGNTIYFGEGSWLTVV.

This clone was found a few times. The J gene is TRBJ1-2, the V gene TRBV7-9; the D gene is possibly TRBD1 (6 bases). V was pared by 2 bases and J by 2 bases, with 6 bases between. Per the germline V gene, CDR1 is SEHNR and CDR2 is FQNEAQ (reference sequence). The CDR3 has 13 amino acids. The CDR3 DNA sequence: TGTGCCAGCAGCTTACAGGGGAACTATGGCTACACCTTC. Translation gives CASSLQGNYGYTF.

The chain has TRBV29-1 and TRBJ2-5, with TRBD2 matching over 16 bases. With V trimmed by 1 base and J by 5 bases, 4 bases remained unmatched. The CDR3 has 16 amino acids. Germline values: CDR1 SQVTM, CDR2 ANQGSEA. CDR3 sequence: CSVEVGLAGGSETQYF. The CDR3, as DNA: TGCAGCGTTGAAGTGGGACTAGCGGGGGGGTCGGAGACCCAGTACTTC.

This chain uses TRBV29-1 with TRBJ1-4; D possibly corresponds to TRBD1 (5 bases). CDR3 length equals 13 residues. V lost 7 bases, J lost 8 bases, and 17 bases lay in between. Germline V gene data show CDR1 as SQVTM and CDR2 as ANQGSEA. CDR3 protein: CSASVGRGEKLFF. In DNA, the CDR3 is TGCAGCGCCTCTGTGGGGCGTGGCGAAAAACTGTTTTTT.

This sequence joins TRBV29-1 and TRBJ2-1; 9 positions match TRBD2. This CDR3 spans 14 amino acids. CDR1 is SQVTM and CDR2 is ANQGSEA in the germline V gene. Trimming at V came to 3 bases and at J to 5 bases, leaving 5 bases not matched to a gene. CDR3 protein: CSVEEAGGHNEQFF. The CDR3 nucleotides are TGCAGCGTTGAGGAGGCGGGGGGGCACAATGAGCAGTTCTTC.

The genes are TRBV28 and TRBJ2-3; 11 nucleotides match TRBD2. V dropped 7 bases and J dropped 2; count of bases not matched to a gene: 11. CDR1 and CDR2 (germline): MDHEN, SYDVKM. The CDR3 runs to 17 residues. In nucleotides, the CDR3 is TGTGCCAGCACCCTTTGGGGGACTAGCGGTTTCACAGATACGCAGTATTTT. It is translated as CASTLWGTSGFTDTQYF.

CDR3 sequence reads: CASGGTYYEQYF. The CDR3 DNA reads TGTGCCAGCGGGGGGACCTACTACGAGCAGTACTTC. This sequence joins TRBV2 and TRBJ2-5; the D gene is possibly TRBD2 (6 bases). Judging by the DNA end, TRBJ2-7 fits better; the J call may be wrong. The CDR3 extends over 12 amino acids. Germline V lookup: CDR1 SNHLY, CDR2 FYNNEI.

The rearrangement uses TRBV7-6 and TRBJ1-2, with TRBD1 identical over 7 bases. The CDR3 spans 13 residues. Trimming cost V 5 bases and J 7 bases; bases outside gene matches: 7. The germline gives CDR1 SGHVS, CDR2 FNYEAQ. CDR3 in DNA: TGTGCCAGCAGCCAGGACAGGCGAAGTGGCTACACCTTC. It encodes CASSQDRRSGYTF.

The chain recombines TRBV7-9 with TRBJ2-2; the match to TRBD1 covers 7 bases. The CDR3 spans 16 residues. Germline V gene lookup returns CDR1 SEHNR and CDR2 FQNEAQ (reference sequence). J gave up 1 base and V 2 bases, and 4 bases lay outside the gene matches. The chain's CDR3 is CASSLRAGGNTGELFF. The CDR3 region has the DNA TGTGCCAGCAGCTTAAGGGCAGGGGGGAACACCGGGGAGCTGTTTTTT. Based on the CDR3 plus reference TRBV7-9 and TRBJ2-2, the full variable domain is DTGVSQNPRHKITKRGQNVTFRCDPISEHNRLYWYRQTLGQGPEFLTYFQNEAQLEKSRLLSDRFSAERPKGSFSTLEIQRTEQGDSAMYLCASSLRAGGNTGELFFGEGSRLTVL.

The chain uses TRBV7-9 and TRBJ1-4, with D possibly TRBD1 on 5 matching bases. Germline assignment: CDR1 SEHNR and CDR2 FQNEAQ (reference sequence). Trimming cost V 4 bases and J 7 bases, with 16 bases left between them. This CDR3 spans 15 amino acids. The CDR3 reads CASSSLGGDGEKLFF. DNA for the CDR3: TGTGCCAGCAGCTCACTGGGAGGGGATGGTGAAAAACTGTTTTTT. Based on the CDR3 plus reference TRBV7-9 and TRBJ1-4, the full variable domain is DTGVSQNPRHKITKRGQNVTFRCDPISEHNRLYWYRQTLGQGPEFLTYFQNEAQLEKSRLLSDRFSAERPKGSFSTLEIQRTEQGDSAMYLCASSSLGGDGEKLFFGSGTQLSVL.

Details on this clone: Other DNA sequences within the sample encode an identical CDR3. The chain uses TRBV7-2 and TRBJ1-6; 11 nucleotides line up with TRBD1. The CDR3 contains 14 residues. In germline, CDR1 is SGHTA, CDR2 FQGNSA. V lost 3 bases to trimming and J lost 9 bases; unmatched junction nucleotides: 1. The chain's CDR3 is CASSLGTGGSPLHF. In DNA, the CDR3 is TGTGCCAGCAGCTTGGGGACAGGGGGTTCACCCCTCCACTTT.

The V and J genes are TRBV19 and TRBJ1-2; TRBD1 might be the D (6 bases). Deletions cut 3 bases from V and 8 bases from J, with 19 bases between. CDR1 and CDR2 from the germline V gene are LNHDA and SQIVND (reference sequence). This CDR3 comprises 15 residues. This CDR3 is CASSMRGGGAKGYTF. In DNA form, the CDR3 reads TGTGCCAGTAGTATGAGAGGCGGGGGGGCGAAAGGCTACACCTTC.

This sequence joins TRBV6-1 and TRBJ1-2, with D maybe TRBD1 (6 bases). V lost 0 bases and J 4 bases, leaving 15 bases between the germline ends. Germline V gene lookup returns CDR1 MNHNS and CDR2 SASEGT. There are 16 residues in the CDR3. The CDR3 bases are TGTGCCAGCAGTGAAGCTGGGGGCAGTTTGTCCTATGGCTACACCTTC. Encoded protein: CASSEAGGSLSYGYTF.

The V gene is TRBV7-2, the J gene TRBJ1-4; a possible D gene is TRBD1 (5 bases). This CDR3 comprises 16 residues. V was pared by 2 bases and J by 3 bases, with 13 bases between. In germline, CDR1 is SGHTA, CDR2 FQGNSA. CDR3 DNA: TGTGCCAGCAGCTTACGGGGCGGGGGTCCTAATGAAAAACTGTTTTTT. It translates to CASSLRGGGPNEKLFF.

In this sample, this clone turned up a few times. The gene calls are TRBV7-2 and TRBJ1-2; 7 positions agree with TRBD1. V was pared by 5 bases and J by 5 bases, with 5 bases of the junction left unmatched. CDR3 length: 13 residues. Germline V gene sequence: CDR1 SGHTA, CDR2 FQGNSA. This CDR3 reads CASSQDRKYGYTF. CDR3 DNA sequence: TGTGCCAGCAGCCAGGACAGGAAATATGGCTACACCTTC.

The chain uses TRBV5-1 and TRBJ1-6; D remains unclear. Germline loops: CDR1 SGHRS, CDR2 YFSETQ. V lost 6 bases and J 12 bases, leaving 16 bases between the germline ends. The CDR3 sequence is 13 residues long. The CDR3 DNA reads TGCGCCAGCACCTCCACTCCAGGTTTACCCCTCCACTTT. This translates into CASTSTPGLPLHF.

The V gene is TRBV2, the J gene TRBJ1-4; possible D gene TRBD1, 6 bases. Germline CDR1 reads SNHLY; CDR2 reads FYNNEI. Trimming took 8 bases from V and 8 from J, leaving 15 bases between them. CDR3 length: 13 amino acids. This CDR3 reads CASCRDIYEKLFF. DNA for the CDR3: TGTGCCAGCTGCCGGGACATCTACGAAAAACTGTTTTTT.

The V call is TRBV9, the J call TRBJ2-1; 10 bases align to TRBD2. V gave up 2 bases and J gave up 7 bases; unmatched junction bases: 3. Germline V CDR1 and CDR2: SGDLS, YYNGEE. The CDR3 contains 14 residues. The CDR3 sequence: CASSVSGGANEQFF. In nucleotides, the CDR3 is TGTGCCAGCAGCGTCAGCGGGGGGGCGAATGAGCAGTTCTTC.

The chain combines TRBV6-1 with TRBJ1-2; 7 nucleotides agree with TRBD1. V was clipped by 7 bases and J by 4 bases; unmatched bases: 9. CDR3 length: 14 residues. CDR1 is MNHNS and CDR2 is SASEGT in the germline V gene. Here the CDR3 DNA reads TGTGCCAGCATCCAACCCGGGACAGCCTATGGCTACACCTTC. It is translated as CASIQPGTAYGYTF.

The rearrangement uses TRBV9 and TRBJ2-3; D gene uncertain. The germline CDR1 and CDR2 sequences are SGDLS and YYNGEE. CDR3 length equals 16 residues. The V and J ends lost 0 bases and 0 bases respectively, with 11 bases between them. The CDR3 reads CASSVAGGVSTDTQYF. The CDR3 nucleotides read TGTGCCAGCAGCGTAGCTGGCGGAGTCAGCACAGATACGCAGTATTTT.

This chain connects TRBV25-1 to TRBJ2-5; TRBD1 aligns across 9 bases. The J call is uncertain, as TRBJ2-7 better fits the DNA end. CDR3 length: 15 residues. The germline V gene has CDR1 MGHDK and CDR2 SYGVNS. CDR3 in DNA: TGTGCCAGCAGTGCCCCGGGGACAGGGACCTACGAGCAGTACTTC. Translation gives CASSAPGTGTYEQYF.

The chain uses TRBV10-3 and TRBJ1-1, with a possible D match to TRBD1 (6 bases). Germline V CDR1 and CDR2: ENHRY, SYGVKD. The CDR3 length is 13 residues. V was trimmed by 6 bases and J by 5 bases, leaving 13 bases between them. Written as DNA, the CDR3 is TGTGCCATCAGGGCAGGGGCTGGGACTGAAGCTTTCTTT. The encoded protein is CAIRAGAGTEAFF.

V usage is TRBV5-1 and J usage is TRBJ2-3; 9 bases are shared with TRBD2. CDR3 size: 14 residues. With 0 bases clipped from V and 6 bases from J, the junction kept 2 bases outside the gene matches. The germline gives CDR1 SGHRS, CDR2 YFSETQ. For the CDR3, the DNA is TGCGCCAGCAGCTTGGCGGCGGGGGGGGATACGCAGTATTTT. Protein: CASSLAAGGDTQYF.

The chain links TRBV27 to TRBJ1-1; D possibly corresponds to TRBD1 (5 bases). The ends were cut back, 3 bases at V and 5 bases at J, with 13 bases in the middle. Germline loops: CDR1 MNHEY, CDR2 SMNVEV (reference sequence). This CDR3 comprises 14 residues. The CDR3 sequence is CASSFGAGETEAFF. In DNA form, the CDR3 reads TGTGCCAGCAGTTTTGGAGCGGGGGAAACTGAAGCTTTCTTT.

The chain employs TRBV6-1 and TRBJ2-7; TRBD1 matches 7 bases. CDR1 and CDR2 (germline): MNHNS, SASEGT. With V trimmed by 6 bases and J by 4 bases, 6 bases remained unmatched. The length of the CDR3 is 13 residues. CDR3 sequence (DNA): TGTGCCAGCAGGGGACAGAAGACATACGAGCAGTACTTC. Translated: CASRGQKTYEQYF.

V usage is TRBV4-3 and J usage is TRBJ2-7, with TRBD1 identical over 9 bases. CDR3 size: 15 residues. Germline CDR1 is LGHNA and CDR2 is YSLEER. V was pared by 2 bases and J by 5 bases, with 7 bases of the junction left unmatched. CDR3 sequence: CASSQNRGLPNEQYF. CDR3 DNA: TGCGCCAGCAGCCAAAACAGGGGGCTTCCTAACGAGCAGTACTTC.

The chain links TRBV4-1 to TRBJ1-4, with no clear D. The germline V gene has CDR1 MGHRA and CDR2 YSYEKL. V was clipped by 0 bases and J by 5 bases, with 16 bases between them. This CDR3 comprises 17 residues. CDR3 nucleotide sequence: TGCGCCAGCAGCCAAGATTGGGGAGCAGTGAAGAATGAAAAACTGTTTTTT. It yields the protein CASSQDWGAVKNEKLFF.